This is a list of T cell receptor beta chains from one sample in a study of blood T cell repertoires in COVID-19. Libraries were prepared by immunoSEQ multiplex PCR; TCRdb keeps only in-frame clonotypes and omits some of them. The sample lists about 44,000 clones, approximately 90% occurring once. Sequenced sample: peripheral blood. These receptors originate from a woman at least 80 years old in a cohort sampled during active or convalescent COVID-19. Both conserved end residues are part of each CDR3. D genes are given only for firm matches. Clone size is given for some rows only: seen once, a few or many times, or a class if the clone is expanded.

CDR3 DNA: TGTGCCAGCAGCCTCGGGCAGGGGAACTACAATGAGCAGTTCTTC
CDR3 protein: CASSLGQGNYNEQFF
V gene: TRBV7-3
J gene: TRBJ2-1
clone size: few
D gene: -
CDR3 length: 15

CDR3 DNA: TGTGCCAGCAGCTTAGATGGGACAGAAGAGACCCAGTACTTC
CDR3 protein: CASSLDGTEETQYF
V gene: TRBV11-3
J gene: TRBJ2-5
clone size: -
D gene: TRBD1
CDR3 length: 14

CDR3 DNA: TGCGCCAGCAGGACTAGCGGGAATGGAGATACGCAGTATTTT
CDR3 protein: CASRTSGNGDTQYF
V gene: TRBV10-2
J gene: TRBJ2-3
clone size: -
D gene: TRBD2
CDR3 length: 14

CDR3 DNA: TGCGCCAGCAGCTTGACGACAGGGGATCAGCCCCAGCATTTT
CDR3 protein: CASSLTTGDQPQHF
V gene: TRBV5-1
J gene: TRBJ1-5
clone size: -
D gene: TRBD1
CDR3 length: 14

CDR3 DNA: TGTGCCAGCAGCCTAGGCAGGGGCGGAGGCTACACCTTC
CDR3 protein: CASSLGRGGGYTF
V gene: TRBV5-6
J gene: TRBJ1-2
clone size: -
D gene: -
CDR3 length: 13

CDR3 DNA: TGCGCCAGCAGCCAAGATGGACAGGGGTCTAACTATGGCTACACCTTC
CDR3 protein: CASSQDGQGSNYGYTF
V gene: TRBV4-1
J gene: TRBJ1-2
clone size: -
D gene: TRBD1
CDR3 length: 16

CDR3 DNA: TGTGCCAGTAAGGTCACAATCGGGTTGAACACTGAAGCTTTCTTT
CDR3 protein: CASKVTIGLNTEAFF
V gene: TRBV19
J gene: TRBJ1-1
clone size: -
D gene: -
CDR3 length: 15

CDR3 DNA: TGTGCCAGCAGCAGGAGGTCCCGGTGGGCTAATGAAAAACTGTTTTTT
CDR3 protein: CASSRRSRWANEKLFF
V gene: TRBV13
J gene: TRBJ1-4
clone size: -
D gene: -
CDR3 length: 16

CDR3 DNA: TGTGCCAGCAGCCGACTAGCGGTCTCCTACGAGCAGTACTTC
CDR3 protein: CASSRLAVSYEQYF
V gene: TRBV2
J gene: TRBJ2-7
clone size: -
D gene: TRBD2
CDR3 length: 14

CDR3 DNA: TGTGCCAGCAGCTTGGTTTTGGGGGGGCGAGAGACCCAGTACTTC
CDR3 protein: CASSLVLGGRETQYF
V gene: TRBV5-4
J gene: TRBJ2-5
clone size: -
D gene: -
CDR3 length: 15

CDR3 DNA: TGCGCCAGCAGACGGGACTCCTACACCGGGGAGCTGTTTTTT
CDR3 protein: CASRRDSYTGELFF
V gene: TRBV4-1
J gene: TRBJ2-2
clone size: -
D gene: -
CDR3 length: 14

CDR3 DNA: TGTGCCAGCAGGGGGGGGACAAGGGACACCGGGGAGCTGTTTTTT
CDR3 protein: CASRGGTRDTGELFF
V gene: TRBV28
J gene: TRBJ2-2
clone size: -
D gene: -
CDR3 length: 15

CDR3 DNA: TGTGCCAGCAGCTTATCGGGACTGGAAGCTTTCTTT
CDR3 protein: CASSLSGLEAFF
V gene: TRBV7-9
J gene: TRBJ1-1
clone size: -
D gene: -
CDR3 length: 12

CDR3 DNA: TGTGCCAGCAGCTTAGGGACTAGCGGGAGGGTAGGCTACGAGCAGTACTTC
CDR3 protein: CASSLGTSGRVGYEQYF
V gene: TRBV7-2
J gene: TRBJ2-7
clone size: once
D gene: TRBD2
CDR3 length: 17

CDR3 DNA: TGTGCCAGCAGTTTACTTGGAAACACCATATATTTT
CDR3 protein: CASSLLGNTIYF
V gene: TRBV12-3/TRBV12-4
J gene: TRBJ1-3
clone size: once
D gene: -
CDR3 length: 12

CDR3 DNA: TGTGCCAGCAGGCCGGCCGGGAGCTATACGCAGTATTTT
CDR3 protein: CASRPAGSYTQYF
V gene: TRBV11-3
J gene: TRBJ2-3
clone size: -
D gene: -
CDR3 length: 13

CDR3 DNA: TGTGCCAGCAGTTTGGTTCAGGGGGCTAACTATGGCTACACCTTC
CDR3 protein: CASSLVQGANYGYTF
V gene: TRBV27
J gene: TRBJ1-2
clone size: -
D gene: TRBD1
CDR3 length: 15

CDR3 DNA: TGTGCCTGGAGTGGGGTGGGGAGTTCACCCCTCCACTTT
CDR3 protein: CAWSGVGSSPLHF
V gene: TRBV30
J gene: TRBJ1-6
clone size: -
D gene: -
CDR3 length: 13

CDR3 DNA: TGTGCCAGCAGCTTCGGCGGCCGCACAGATACGCAGTATTTT
CDR3 protein: CASSFGGRTDTQYF
V gene: TRBV13
J gene: TRBJ2-3
clone size: -
D gene: -
CDR3 length: 14

CDR3 DNA: TGTGCCAGCAGTGGACAGGTTCCCTACGAGCAGTACTTC
CDR3 protein: CASSGQVPYEQYF
V gene: TRBV12-3/TRBV12-4
J gene: TRBJ2-7
clone size: -
D gene: TRBD1
CDR3 length: 13

CDR3 DNA: TGTGCCAGCAGCTTAACAGGGTTTGCTGGGGCCAACGTCCTGACTTTC
CDR3 protein: CASSLTGFAGANVLTF
V gene: TRBV13
J gene: TRBJ2-6
clone size: -
D gene: -
CDR3 length: 16

CDR3 DNA: TGTGCCACCAGTGTGTCGGGAGTAGGGACAGATACGCAGTATTTT
CDR3 protein: CATSVSGVGTDTQYF
V gene: TRBV24-1
J gene: TRBJ2-3
clone size: -
D gene: -
CDR3 length: 15

CDR3 DNA: TGTGCCAGCAGCTTGCGGGAGTCTAGCGAGCAGTACTTC
CDR3 protein: CASSLRESSEQYF
V gene: TRBV13
J gene: TRBJ2-7
clone size: -
D gene: TRBD2
CDR3 length: 13

CDR3 DNA: TGTGCCAGCAGCCGCATGACAGATAGCAATCAGCCCCAGCATTTT
CDR3 protein: CASSRMTDSNQPQHF
V gene: TRBV7-2
J gene: TRBJ1-5
clone size: -
D gene: -
CDR3 length: 15

CDR3 DNA: TGTGCCAGCAGCTTAGCCCCTAGCGACTACGAGCAGTACTTC
CDR3 protein: CASSLAPSDYEQYF
V gene: TRBV11-2
J gene: TRBJ2-7
clone size: -
D gene: -
CDR3 length: 14

CDR3 DNA: TGTGCCAGCAGCCTCGGGTACACAGATACGCAGTATTTT
CDR3 protein: CASSLGYTDTQYF
V gene: TRBV5-4
J gene: TRBJ2-3
clone size: -
D gene: -
CDR3 length: 13

CDR3 DNA: TGTGCCAGCAGCTTAGTTGGCAGGGAGGGGTACGAGCAGTACTTC
CDR3 protein: CASSLVGREGYEQYF
V gene: TRBV7-9
J gene: TRBJ2-7
clone size: -
D gene: TRBD2
CDR3 length: 15

CDR3 DNA: TGTGCCAGCAGCTTGCTAGGGACTTCCACCTACAATGAGCAGTTCTTC
CDR3 protein: CASSLLGTSTYNEQFF
V gene: TRBV7-8
J gene: TRBJ2-1
clone size: -
D gene: -
CDR3 length: 16

CDR3 DNA: TGTGCCAGCAGTGCCGGGACAGGATCCGGGGAGCTGTTTTTT
CDR3 protein: CASSAGTGSGELFF
V gene: TRBV27
J gene: TRBJ2-2
clone size: -
D gene: TRBD1
CDR3 length: 14

CDR3 DNA: TGTGCCAGCACCCAGACCCCCCGACCCTTACTCGGGGGTGAGCAGTACTTC
CDR3 protein: CASTQTPRPLLGGEQYF
V gene: TRBV21-1
J gene: TRBJ2-7
clone size: -
D gene: -
CDR3 length: 17

CDR3 DNA: TGTGCCAGCAGTGAATCCCTAGCGGGAGGGGGCACAGATACGCAGTATTTT
CDR3 protein: CASSESLAGGGTDTQYF
V gene: TRBV6-4
J gene: TRBJ2-3
clone size: -
D gene: TRBD2
CDR3 length: 17

CDR3 DNA: TGTGCCAGCAGCTTAGTTGGCGGGGGCGGGGAGACCCAGTACTTC
CDR3 protein: CASSLVGGGGETQYF
V gene: TRBV7-9
J gene: TRBJ2-5
clone size: -
D gene: -
CDR3 length: 15

CDR3 DNA: TGTGCCAGCAGCGCTTCGGGACTAACGGAGACCCAGTACTTC
CDR3 protein: CASSASGLTETQYF
V gene: TRBV9
J gene: TRBJ2-5
clone size: -
D gene: TRBD2
CDR3 length: 14

CDR3 DNA: TGCGCCAGCAGTGGACAGGGCGGGCTTCAAGAGACCCAGTACTTC
CDR3 protein: CASSGQGGLQETQYF
V gene: TRBV5-1
J gene: TRBJ2-5
clone size: -
D gene: TRBD1
CDR3 length: 15

CDR3 DNA: TGTGCCAGCAGCGTAGACGGGGGTCCCTACGAGCAGTACTTC
CDR3 protein: CASSVDGGPYEQYF
V gene: TRBV9
J gene: TRBJ2-7
clone size: -
D gene: -
CDR3 length: 14

CDR3 DNA: TGTGCCACCAGTGGGTCCGGGAATACGCAGTATTTT
CDR3 protein: CATSGSGNTQYF
V gene: TRBV24-1
J gene: TRBJ2-3
clone size: -
D gene: -
CDR3 length: 12

CDR3 DNA: TGTGCCAGCAGTTTCTACTCTGGAAACACCATATATTTT
CDR3 protein: CASSFYSGNTIYF
V gene: TRBV12-3/TRBV12-4
J gene: TRBJ1-3
clone size: -
D gene: -
CDR3 length: 13

CDR3 DNA: TGTGCCAGCAGCGACGGACAGGGCTATGGCTACACCTTC
CDR3 protein: CASSDGQGYGYTF
V gene: TRBV5-6
J gene: TRBJ1-2
clone size: few
D gene: TRBD1
CDR3 length: 13

CDR3 DNA: TGTGCCAGCAGCAGCCGGGGGGGAAGCCCCGAGCAGTACTTC
CDR3 protein: CASSSRGGSPEQYF
V gene: TRBV6-2/TRBV6-3
J gene: TRBJ2-7
clone size: -
D gene: TRBD2
CDR3 length: 14

CDR3 DNA: TGCGCCAGCAGCTTGGGGGGACAGGGGACTGAAGCTTTCTTT
CDR3 protein: CASSLGGQGTEAFF
V gene: TRBV5-1
J gene: TRBJ1-1
clone size: -
D gene: TRBD1
CDR3 length: 14

CDR3 DNA: TGTGCCAGCAGCTCACAACTAGCGGGAGGCTGGGGGGACATTCAGTACTTC
CDR3 protein: CASSSQLAGGWGDIQYF
V gene: TRBV11-3
J gene: TRBJ2-4
clone size: -
D gene: TRBD2
CDR3 length: 17

CDR3 DNA: TGCAGCGTTGAAGATCTACCGGGTGGGGGCTACACCTTC
CDR3 protein: CSVEDLPGGGYTF
V gene: TRBV29-1
J gene: TRBJ1-2
clone size: -
D gene: -
CDR3 length: 13

CDR3 DNA: TGTGCCTGGAGTGAAGGTAGCGGGTACACAGATACGCAGTATTTT
CDR3 protein: CAWSEGSGYTDTQYF
V gene: TRBV30
J gene: TRBJ2-3
clone size: -
D gene: TRBD2
CDR3 length: 15

CDR3 DNA: TGTGCCAGCTCTAGGACAGGGATTATGGAGCCCCAGCATTTT
CDR3 protein: CASSRTGIMEPQHF
V gene: TRBV18
J gene: TRBJ1-5
clone size: -
D gene: TRBD1
CDR3 length: 14

CDR3 DNA: TGCGCCAGCAGCACCTTAGGACTAGCGGGGGGCTCCTACAATGAGCAGTTCTTC
CDR3 protein: CASSTLGLAGGSYNEQFF
V gene: TRBV5-1
J gene: TRBJ2-1
clone size: -
D gene: TRBD2
CDR3 length: 18

CDR3 DNA: TGTGCCAGCAGCAAAACTGCGACTAGTTTACGCAATGAGCAGTTCTTC
CDR3 protein: CASSKTATSLRNEQFF
V gene: TRBV21-1
J gene: TRBJ2-1
clone size: -
D gene: -
CDR3 length: 16

CDR3 DNA: TGCGCCAGCAACCTGGACCCGGCGGGCTATGGCTACACCTTC
CDR3 protein: CASNLDPAGYGYTF
V gene: TRBV10-1
J gene: TRBJ1-2
clone size: -
D gene: -
CDR3 length: 14

CDR3 DNA: TGTGCCAGCTTTCAGGGGGCTTTTGGAAACACCATATATTTT
CDR3 protein: CASFQGAFGNTIYF
V gene: TRBV18
J gene: TRBJ1-3
clone size: -
D gene: TRBD1
CDR3 length: 14

CDR3 DNA: TGCGCCAGCAGCGCATATTCGACAGGGGGGTTAGGGGAGACCCAGTACTTC
CDR3 protein: CASSAYSTGGLGETQYF
V gene: TRBV10-1
J gene: TRBJ2-5
clone size: -
D gene: TRBD1
CDR3 length: 17

CDR3 DNA: TGTGCCAGCAGCGCACCCCCCGGGGATACGCAGTATTTT
CDR3 protein: CASSAPPGDTQYF
V gene: TRBV7-2
J gene: TRBJ2-3
clone size: -
D gene: -
CDR3 length: 13

CDR3 DNA: TGTGCCAGCAATTGGCGGGGGTCAGGGGAGACCCAGTACTTC
CDR3 protein: CASNWRGSGETQYF
V gene: TRBV2
J gene: TRBJ2-5
clone size: -
D gene: TRBD2
CDR3 length: 14

CDR3 DNA: TGCGCCAGCAGCTTGGGAAACAGGGGGACAGATACGCAGTATTTT
CDR3 protein: CASSLGNRGTDTQYF
V gene: TRBV5-1
J gene: TRBJ2-3
clone size: few
D gene: TRBD1
CDR3 length: 15

CDR3 DNA: TGTGCCAGCAGCGTAGGGGGGGTCGACGGGTACGAGCAGTACTTC
CDR3 protein: CASSVGGVDGYEQYF
V gene: TRBV9
J gene: TRBJ2-7
clone size: -
D gene: -
CDR3 length: 15

CDR3 DNA: TGTGCCAGCAGTTACTCGGCTAGCGGGAGAGCTTATGAGCAGTTCTTC
CDR3 protein: CASSYSASGRAYEQFF
V gene: TRBV6-5
J gene: TRBJ2-1
clone size: few
D gene: TRBD2
CDR3 length: 16